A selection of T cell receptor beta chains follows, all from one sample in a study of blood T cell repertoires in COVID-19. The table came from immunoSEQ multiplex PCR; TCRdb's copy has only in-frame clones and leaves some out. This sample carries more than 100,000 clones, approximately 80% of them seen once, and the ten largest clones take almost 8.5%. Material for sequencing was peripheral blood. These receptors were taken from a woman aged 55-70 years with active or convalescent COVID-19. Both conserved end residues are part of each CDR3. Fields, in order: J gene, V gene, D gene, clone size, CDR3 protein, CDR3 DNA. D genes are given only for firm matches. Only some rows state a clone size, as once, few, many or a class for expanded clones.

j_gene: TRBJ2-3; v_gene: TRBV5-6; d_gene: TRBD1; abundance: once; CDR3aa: CASSPGTGLPDTQYF; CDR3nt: TGTGCCAGCAGCCCGGGGACAGGGCTCCCAGATACGCAGTATTTT
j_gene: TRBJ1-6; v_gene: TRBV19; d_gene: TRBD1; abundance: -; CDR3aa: CASSMTGETNSPLHF; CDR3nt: TGTGCCAGTAGTATGACAGGGGAAACTAATTCACCCCTCCACTTT
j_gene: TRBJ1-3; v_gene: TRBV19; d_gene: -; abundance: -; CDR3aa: CASINTGSGSGNTIYF; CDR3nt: TGTGCCAGTATCAACACGGGATCGGGGTCTGGAAACACCATATATTTT
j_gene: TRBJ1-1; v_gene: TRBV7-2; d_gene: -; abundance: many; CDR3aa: CASVLHGKLTEAFF; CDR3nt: TGTGCCAGCGTGCTCCACGGGAAACTCACTGAAGCTTTCTTT
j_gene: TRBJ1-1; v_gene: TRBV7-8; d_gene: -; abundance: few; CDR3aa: CASSRRQMNTEAFF; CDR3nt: TGTGCCAGCAGCCGCCGTCAGATGAACACTGAAGCTTTCTTT
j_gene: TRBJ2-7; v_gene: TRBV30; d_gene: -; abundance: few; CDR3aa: CAWSLRRVSYEQYF; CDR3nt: TGTGCCTGGAGCCTGAGGCGGGTCTCCTACGAGCAGTACTTC
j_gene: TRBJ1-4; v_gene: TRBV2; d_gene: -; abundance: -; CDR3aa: CATRADRNNEKLFF; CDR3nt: TGTGCCACCAGAGCGGACAGAAACAATGAAAAACTGTTTTTT
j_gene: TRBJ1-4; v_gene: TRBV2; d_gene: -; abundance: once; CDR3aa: CASSEVFFGTNLEDEKLFF; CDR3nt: TGTGCCAGCAGTGAAGTTTTTTTTGGGACAAACTTAGAGGATGAAAAACTGTTTTTT
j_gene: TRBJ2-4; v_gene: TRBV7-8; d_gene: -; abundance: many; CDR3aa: CASSLDGGAKNIQYF; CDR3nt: TGTGCCAGCAGCTTAGACGGTGGAGCCAAAAACATTCAGTACTTC
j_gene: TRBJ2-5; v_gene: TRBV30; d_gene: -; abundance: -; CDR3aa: CAWNLQPRETQYF; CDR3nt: TGTGCCTGGAACCTACAGCCCAGGGAGACCCAGTACTTC
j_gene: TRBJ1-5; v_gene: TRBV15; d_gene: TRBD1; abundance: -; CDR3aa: CATSALDRGNQPQHF; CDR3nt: TGTGCCACCAGCGCCCTGGACAGGGGGAATCAGCCCCAGCATTTT
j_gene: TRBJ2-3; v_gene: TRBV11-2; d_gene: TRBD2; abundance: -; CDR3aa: CASSFGTSRTDTQYF; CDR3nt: TGTGCCAGCAGCTTCGGGACTAGTAGGACAGATACGCAGTATTTT
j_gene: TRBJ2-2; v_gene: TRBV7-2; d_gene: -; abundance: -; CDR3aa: CASSLDGSFRELFF; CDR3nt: TGTGCCAGCAGCTTAGATGGGAGTTTCCGGGAGCTGTTTTTT
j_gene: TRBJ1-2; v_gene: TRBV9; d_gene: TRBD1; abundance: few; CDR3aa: CASSYVRGDSNRANYGYTF; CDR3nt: TGTGCCAGCAGCTATGTACGTGGGGACAGCAATCGAGCTAACTATGGCTACACCTTC
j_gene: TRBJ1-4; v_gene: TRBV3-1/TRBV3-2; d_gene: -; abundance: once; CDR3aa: CASSQDGQRAVFF; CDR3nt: TGTGCCAGCAGCCAAGACGGGCAGAGGGCAGTGTTTTTT
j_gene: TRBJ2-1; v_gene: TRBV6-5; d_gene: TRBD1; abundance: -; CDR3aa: CASSPGGTYNEQFF; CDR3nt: TGTGCCAGCAGTCCAGGGGGTACCTACAATGAGCAGTTCTTC
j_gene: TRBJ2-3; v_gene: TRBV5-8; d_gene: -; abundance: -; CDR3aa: CASSLGGRVADTQYF; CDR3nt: TGTGCCAGCAGCTTAGGTGGGAGAGTTGCAGATACGCAGTATTTT
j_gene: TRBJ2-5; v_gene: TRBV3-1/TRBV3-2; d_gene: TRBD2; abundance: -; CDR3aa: CASSQVAGGHGETQYF; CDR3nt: TGTGCCAGCAGCCAGGTAGCGGGGGGCCACGGAGAGACCCAGTACTTC
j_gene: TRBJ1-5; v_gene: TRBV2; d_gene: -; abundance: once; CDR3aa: CASRGPNQPQHF; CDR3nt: TGTGCCAGCAGGGGGCCTAATCAGCCCCAGCATTTT
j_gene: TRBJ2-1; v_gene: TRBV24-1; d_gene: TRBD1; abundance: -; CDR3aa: CATSETTGGSLFF; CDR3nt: TGTGCCACCAGTGAGACGACAGGGGGTTCTCTGTTCTTC
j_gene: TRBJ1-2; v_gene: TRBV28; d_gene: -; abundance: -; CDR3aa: CASSSEIRGLLGYTF; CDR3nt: TGTGCCAGCAGTTCAGAGATCAGGGGCCTTCTGGGCTACACCTTC
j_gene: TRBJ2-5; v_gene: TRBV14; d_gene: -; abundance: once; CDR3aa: CASSQAGREPETQYF; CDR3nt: TGTGCCAGCAGCCAAGCTGGGCGGGAACCAGAGACCCAGTACTTC
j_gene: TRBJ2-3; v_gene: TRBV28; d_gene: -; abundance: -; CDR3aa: CASKRDRWSPSTDTQYF; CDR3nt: TGTGCCAGCAAGAGAGACCGATGGAGTCCTAGCACAGATACGCAGTATTTT
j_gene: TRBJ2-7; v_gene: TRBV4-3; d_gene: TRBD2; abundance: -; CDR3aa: CASSQGGGPPYEQYF; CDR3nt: TGCGCCAGCAGCCAAGGGGGGGGTCCCCCCTACGAGCAGTACTTC
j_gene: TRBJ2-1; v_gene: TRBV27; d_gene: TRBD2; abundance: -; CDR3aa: CASRLSGGRNEQFF; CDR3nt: TGTGCCAGCAGGTTGAGCGGGGGCCGCAATGAGCAGTTCTTC
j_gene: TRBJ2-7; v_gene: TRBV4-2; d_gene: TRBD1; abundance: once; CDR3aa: CASSQGGGQGLYEQYF; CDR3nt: TGTGCCAGCAGCCAAGGAGGGGGACAGGGATTATACGAGCAGTACTTC
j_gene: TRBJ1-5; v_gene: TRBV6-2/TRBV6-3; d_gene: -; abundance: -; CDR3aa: CASSPPTAWPQHF; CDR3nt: TGTGCCAGCAGTCCCCCGACAGCGTGGCCCCAGCATTTT
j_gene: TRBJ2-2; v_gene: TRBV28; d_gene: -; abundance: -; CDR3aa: CASMTGQNTGELFF; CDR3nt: TGTGCCAGCATGACAGGTCAAAACACCGGGGAGCTGTTTTTT
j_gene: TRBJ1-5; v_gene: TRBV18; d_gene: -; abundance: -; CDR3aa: CASSPDLERPQHF; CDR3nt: TGTGCCAGCTCACCCGATCTAGAGCGGCCCCAGCATTTT
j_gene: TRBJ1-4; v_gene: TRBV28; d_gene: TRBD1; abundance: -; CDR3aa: CASKGAANEKLFF; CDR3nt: TGTGCCAGCAAGGGGGCAGCTAATGAAAAACTGTTTTTT
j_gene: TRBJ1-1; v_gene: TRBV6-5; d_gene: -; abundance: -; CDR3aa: CASRLDRSNTEAFF; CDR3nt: TGTGCCAGCAGACTTGACAGGAGCAACACTGAAGCTTTCTTT
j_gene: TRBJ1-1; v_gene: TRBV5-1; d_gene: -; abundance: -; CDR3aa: CASSSHFRDTEAFF; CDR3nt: TGCGCCAGCAGCTCCCACTTCAGGGACACTGAAGCTTTCTTT
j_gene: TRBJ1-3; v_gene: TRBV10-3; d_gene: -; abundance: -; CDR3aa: CAISDSNSPGNTIYF; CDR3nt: TGTGCCATCAGTGACTCGAACTCGCCCGGAAACACCATATATTTT
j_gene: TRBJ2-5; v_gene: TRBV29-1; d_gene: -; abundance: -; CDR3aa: CSIKGLEETQYF; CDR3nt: TGCAGCATAAAGGGACTTGAAGAGACCCAGTACTTC
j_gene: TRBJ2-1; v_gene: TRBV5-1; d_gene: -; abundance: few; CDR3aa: CASSLVGYNEQFF; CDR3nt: TGCGCCAGCAGCTTGGTCGGGTACAATGAGCAGTTCTTC
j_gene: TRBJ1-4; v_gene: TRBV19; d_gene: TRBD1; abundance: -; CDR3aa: CASSTRQGGTNEKLFF; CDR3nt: TGTGCCAGTAGTACCAGACAGGGTGGAACTAATGAAAAACTGTTTTTT
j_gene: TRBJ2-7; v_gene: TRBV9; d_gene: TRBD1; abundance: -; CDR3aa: CASRRDSSSYEQYF; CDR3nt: TGTGCCAGCAGAAGGGACAGTTCCTCCTACGAGCAGTACTTC
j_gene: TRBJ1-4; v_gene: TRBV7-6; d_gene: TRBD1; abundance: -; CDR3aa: CASSMNRGLREKLFF; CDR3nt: TGTGCCAGCAGCATGAACAGGGGCTTACGGGAAAAACTGTTTTTT
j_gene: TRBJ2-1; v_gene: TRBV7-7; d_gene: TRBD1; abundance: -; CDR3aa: CASSLAFATTGAKSYNEQFF; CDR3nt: TGTGCTAGCAGCTTAGCATTCGCTACTACAGGGGCTAAGTCCTACAATGAGCAGTTCTTC
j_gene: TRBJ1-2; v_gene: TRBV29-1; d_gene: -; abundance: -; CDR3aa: CSVMTYFYGYTF; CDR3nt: TGCAGCGTGATGACATATTTCTATGGCTACACCTTC
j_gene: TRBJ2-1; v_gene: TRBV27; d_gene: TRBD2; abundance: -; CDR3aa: CASRAGGLYNEQFF; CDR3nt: TGTGCCAGCAGGGCGGGAGGTCTCTACAATGAGCAGTTCTTC
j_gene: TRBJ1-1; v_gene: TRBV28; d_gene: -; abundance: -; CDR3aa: CASSLWGGMNTEAFF; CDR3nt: TGTGCCAGCAGTTTGTGGGGGGGGATGAACACTGAAGCTTTCTTT